This TCR beta chain is drawn from a study of blood T cells in healthy people across ages. Study results and limitations: Researchers said unsorted PBMCs prevented a conclusive naive versus antigen-experienced comparison. There were more naive CD4+ cells and higher diversity in long-lived donors than in aged donors.

A second roughly 6 to 11 cycle PCR used barcoded and J-beta primers. TCRdb fed the 5' RACE reads into MiXCR, producing one record per CDR3 protein. The table records 890,000 or so distinct CDR3 sequences, approximately 59% of them present only once. CDR3 length: 15 amino acids. CDR1 and CDR2 (germline): SGHVS, FQNEAQ. J was trimmed by 7 bases and V by 2 bases; bases with no gene match: 6. Remarks on this clonotype: The antigen remains undetermined.

The chain links TRBV7-8 to TRBJ2-1; TRBD1 matches at 9 bases. Specimen: blood. This receptor was identified in a man under 40 in good health. The CDR3 spells CASSLLPGTGNEQFF. In DNA, the CDR3 is TGTGCCAGCAGCTTACTTCCCGGGACAGGGAATGAGCAGTTCTTC.